Listed here is a single T cell receptor (beta chain). These data are taken from a study of blood T cell repertoires in COVID-19. Looking at the study overall: The samples span acute and convalescent COVID-19 from the United States, Italy and Spain.

As originally analysed: Nucleated cell counts were estimated from reference gene primer amplification. Profiled with immunoSEQ multiplex PCR; TCRdb holds only in-frame clones, not every one. That table is the source of V, J and clone size, and D and trimming were worked out from the DNA. This table has fewer than 350,000 clones, 86% appearing once. Material: peripheral blood. The sequence came from a woman in her thirties with COVID-19, enrolled during active disease.

In DNA form, the CDR3 reads TGCGCCAGCAGCTTCGGACAGGGTGGGACCCAGTACTTC. This encodes CASSFGQGGTQYF. The genes are TRBV5-1 and TRBJ2-5; TRBD1 matches 8 bases. This CDR3 has 13 residues. The ends lost 2 bases at V and 7 bases at J; junction bases unmatched: 4. Germline assignment: CDR1 SGHRS and CDR2 YFSETQ.